The TCR beta chain described here comes from a study of blood T cells in healthy people across ages. Study findings and constraints: A roughly linear age-dependent decrease characterized TCR beta diversity per million T cells. When set beside aged donors, long-lived donors presented more naive CD4+ cells and higher diversity.

Through a sample-barcoded 5' primer and a J-beta primer mix, a second PCR was run for roughly 7 to 12 cycles. One entry per CDR3 protein, called by TCRdb with MiXCR from the 5' RACE reads. This table has more than 650,000 distinct CDR3 sequences, about 20% appearing once. At least 5.5 micrograms of total RNA were extracted per sample. This clonotype appeared a few times. Its antigen is undetermined. The V gene's germline CDR1 is DFQATT and CDR2 SNEGSKA (reference sequence). Between the trimmed V and J ends, which lost 5 bases and 5 bases, there was a span of 12 bases. The CDR3 is 12 residues long. This sequence originates from a man aged 65 to 85 in good health. Sequencing used blood. This chain uses TRBV20-1 with TRBJ1-1; tentatively, D is TRBD1 (6 bases). The CDR3 region is CSALTGKTEAFF. In DNA, the CDR3 is TGCAGTGCTCTCACAGGGAAGACTGAAGCTTTCTTT.